This TCR beta chain was sequenced during a study of T cell changes during pregnancy in multiple sclerosis. There are 11 residues in the CDR3. Germline CDR1 ENHRY, CDR2 SYGVKD. Trimming cost V 6 bases and J 7 bases, with 7 bases left between them. TCRdb's copy holds only in-frame clones and misses some; the assay was immunoSEQ multiplex PCR. The data show 35,000 to 45,000 clones, approximately 92% seen once. The TCR was taken from a female donor with multiple sclerosis, enrolled in a pregnancy study. The sequenced material came from peripheral blood. The chain recombines TRBV10-3 with TRBJ2-1; D is undetermined. The CDR3 DNA reads TGTGCCATCAGGACACAGAATGAGCAGTTCTTC. It is translated as CAIRTQNEQFF.